The source of this T cell receptor beta chain is a study of identical twins. Overall study results and limits: Fewer insertions characterized abundant cord blood beta clonotypes, whereas memory repertoires showed none.

V was clipped by 2 bases and J by 1 base, with 8 bases between them. The CDR3 has 14 residues. The V gene's germline CDR1 is ENHRY and CDR2 SYGVKD. For this clonotype: Its antigen remains unknown.

The cDNA had a unique molecular identifier and a template-switch universal primer site. TCRdb processed the 5' RACE reads anew with MiXCR; each CDR3 protein has one entry. Among hundreds of thousands of distinct CDR3 sequences listed, about 20% were seen once. This sample also appeared in a second study, on T cells expressing NK-cell markers.

The specimen sequenced was PBMCs. This clonotype was obtained from a woman between 18 and 29 years old in good health. This chain uses TRBV10-3 with TRBJ2-5; D gene ambiguous. The CDR3 sequence: CAISEGRAQETQYF. CDR3 DNA sequence: TGTGCCATCAGTGAGGGACGGGCCCAAGAGACCCAGTACTTC.